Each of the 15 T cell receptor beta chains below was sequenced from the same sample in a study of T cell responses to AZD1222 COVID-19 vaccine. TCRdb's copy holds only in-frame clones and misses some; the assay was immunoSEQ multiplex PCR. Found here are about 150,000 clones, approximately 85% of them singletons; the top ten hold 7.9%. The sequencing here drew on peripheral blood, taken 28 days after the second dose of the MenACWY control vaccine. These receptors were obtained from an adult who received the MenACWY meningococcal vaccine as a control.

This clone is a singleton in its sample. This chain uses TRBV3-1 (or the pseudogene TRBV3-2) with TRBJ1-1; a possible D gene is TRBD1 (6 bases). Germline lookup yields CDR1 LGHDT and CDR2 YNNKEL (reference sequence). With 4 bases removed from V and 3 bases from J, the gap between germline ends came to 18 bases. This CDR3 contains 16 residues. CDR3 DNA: TGTGCCAGCAGCCGCCAAGATCAGGGGATCTACACTGAAGCTTTCTTT. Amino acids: CASSRQDQGIYTEAFF.

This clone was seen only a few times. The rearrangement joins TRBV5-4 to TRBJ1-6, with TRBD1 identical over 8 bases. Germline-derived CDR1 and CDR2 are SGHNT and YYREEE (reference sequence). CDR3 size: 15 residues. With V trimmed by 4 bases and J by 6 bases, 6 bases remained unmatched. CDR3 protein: CASSHGTGLNSPLHF. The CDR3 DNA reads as TGTGCCAGCAGCCACGGGACAGGTCTTAATTCACCCCTCCACTTT.

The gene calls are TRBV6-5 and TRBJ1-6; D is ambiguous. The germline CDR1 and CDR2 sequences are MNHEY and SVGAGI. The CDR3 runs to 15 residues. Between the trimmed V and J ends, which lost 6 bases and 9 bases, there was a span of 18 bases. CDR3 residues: CASRARSPASSPLHF. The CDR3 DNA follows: TGTGCCAGCAGGGCACGGTCCCCCGCAAGTTCACCCCTCCACTTT.

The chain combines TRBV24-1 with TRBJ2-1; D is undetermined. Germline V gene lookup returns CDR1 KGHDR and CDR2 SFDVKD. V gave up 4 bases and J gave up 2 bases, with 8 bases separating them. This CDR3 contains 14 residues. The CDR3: CATSEGSTYNEQFF. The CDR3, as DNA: TGTGCCACCAGTGAGGGCTCAACCTACAATGAGCAGTTCTTC.

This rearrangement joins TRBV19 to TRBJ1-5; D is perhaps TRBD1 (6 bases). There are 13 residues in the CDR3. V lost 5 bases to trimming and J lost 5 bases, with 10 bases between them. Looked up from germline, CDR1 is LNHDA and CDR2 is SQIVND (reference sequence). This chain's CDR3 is CASSGTLYQPQHF. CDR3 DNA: TGTGCCAGTAGTGGGACATTGTATCAGCCCCAGCATTTT.

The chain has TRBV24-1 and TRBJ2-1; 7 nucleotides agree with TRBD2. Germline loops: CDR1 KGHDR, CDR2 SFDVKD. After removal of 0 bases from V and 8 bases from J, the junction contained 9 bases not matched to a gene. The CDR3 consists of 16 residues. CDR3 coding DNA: TGTGCCACCAGTGATTTGAGTGGGCGGGAGAGGGATGAGCAGTTCTTC. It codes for CATSDLSGRERDEQFF.

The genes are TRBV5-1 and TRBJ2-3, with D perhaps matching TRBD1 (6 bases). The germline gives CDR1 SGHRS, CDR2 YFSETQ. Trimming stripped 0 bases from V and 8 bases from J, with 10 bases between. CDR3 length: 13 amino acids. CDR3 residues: CASSLAGDGTQYF. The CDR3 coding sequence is TGCGCCAGCAGCTTGGCAGGGGATGGTACGCAGTATTTT.

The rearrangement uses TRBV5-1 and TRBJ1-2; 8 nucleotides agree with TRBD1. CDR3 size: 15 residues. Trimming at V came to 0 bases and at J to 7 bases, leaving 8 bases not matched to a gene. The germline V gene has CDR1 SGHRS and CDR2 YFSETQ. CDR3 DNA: TGCGCCAGCAGCTTGGCGGTTGGGACAGGAGTTGGCTACACCTTC. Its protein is CASSLAVGTGVGYTF.

The CDR3 protein is CATSDPTGGNNEKLFF. CDR3 DNA: TGTGCCACCAGTGATCCGACAGGGGGCAATAATGAAAAACTGTTTTTT. V gene TRBV24-1 combines with J gene TRBJ1-4, with TRBD1 matching over 10 bases. V shed 3 bases, J shed 4 bases, and the junction held 4 bases outside the gene matches. Germline V lookup: CDR1 KGHDR, CDR2 SFDVKD. There are 16 residues in the CDR3.

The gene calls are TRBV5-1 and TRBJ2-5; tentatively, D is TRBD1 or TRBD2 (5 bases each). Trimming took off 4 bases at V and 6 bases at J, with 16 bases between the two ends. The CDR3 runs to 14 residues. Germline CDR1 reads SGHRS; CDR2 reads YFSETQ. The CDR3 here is CASSKGTDQKTQYF. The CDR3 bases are TGCGCCAGCAGCAAAGGGACGGATCAGAAGACCCAGTACTTC.

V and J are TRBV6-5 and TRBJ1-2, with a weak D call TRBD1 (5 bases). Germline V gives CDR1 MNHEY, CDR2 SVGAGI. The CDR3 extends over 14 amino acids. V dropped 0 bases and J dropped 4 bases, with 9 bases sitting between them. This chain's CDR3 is CASSYSHRSYGYTF. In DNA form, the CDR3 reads TGTGCCAGCAGTTACTCGCACAGGAGCTATGGCTACACCTTC.

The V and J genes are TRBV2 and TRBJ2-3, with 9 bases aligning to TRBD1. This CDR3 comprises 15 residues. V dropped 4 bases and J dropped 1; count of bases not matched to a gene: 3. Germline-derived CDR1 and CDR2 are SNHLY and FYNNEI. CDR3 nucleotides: TGTGCCAGCAGTGGGACAGGGGCTCGCACAGATACGCAGTATTTT. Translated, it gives CASSGTGARTDTQYF.

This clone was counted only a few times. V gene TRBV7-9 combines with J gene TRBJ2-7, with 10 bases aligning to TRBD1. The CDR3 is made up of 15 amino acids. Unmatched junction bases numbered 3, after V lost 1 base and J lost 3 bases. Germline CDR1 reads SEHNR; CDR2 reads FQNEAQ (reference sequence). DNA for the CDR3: TGTGCCAGCAGCTTAGGGGACAGGGGCAGCTACGAGCAGTACTTC. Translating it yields CASSLGDRGSYEQYF.

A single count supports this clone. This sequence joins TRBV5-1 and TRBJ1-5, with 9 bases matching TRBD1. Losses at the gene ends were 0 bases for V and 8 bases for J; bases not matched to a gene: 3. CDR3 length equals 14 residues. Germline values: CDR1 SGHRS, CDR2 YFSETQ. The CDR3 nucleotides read TGCGCCAGCAGCTTGGAGGGACAGGGTGAGCCCCAGCATTTT. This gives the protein CASSLEGQGEPQHF. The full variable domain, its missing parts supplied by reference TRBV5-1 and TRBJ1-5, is KAGVTQTPRYLIKTRGQQVTLSCSPISGHRSVSWYQQTPGQGLQFLFEYFSETQRNKGNFPGRFSGRQFSNSRSEMNVSTLELGDSALYLCASSLEGQGEPQHFGDGTRLSIL.

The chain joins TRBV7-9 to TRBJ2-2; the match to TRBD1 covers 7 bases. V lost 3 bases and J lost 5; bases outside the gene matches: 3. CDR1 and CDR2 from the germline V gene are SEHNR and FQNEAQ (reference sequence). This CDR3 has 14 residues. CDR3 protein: CASSFYRGTGELFF. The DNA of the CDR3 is TGTGCCAGCAGCTTCTACAGGGGAACCGGGGAGCTGTTTTTT.